Included here is one T cell receptor (beta chain) sequence, with context. Its binding antigen is unknown. Qualities for individual bases were not recorded, and no much larger clone is one base off. The data stem from a study of vaccination effects on CD4 cells after COVID-19 (dated by TCRdb to the early 2020s). Study-wide context: Each participant received two doses of an mRNA SARS-CoV-2 vaccine, either BNT162b2 or mRNA-1273. SARS-CoV-2 spike-specific CD4+ TCR repertoires from before and after mRNA vaccination were compared in COVID-19 convalescent patients and in infection-naive vaccine recipients. Altogether, around eleven COVID-19 convalescent patients and 4 SARS-CoV-2-naive healthy vaccine recipients made up the full study. Cultures from other donors in the study were sequenced with the Oncomine TCR Beta short-read assay on an Illumina iSeq 100.

Summary of the overall study and its limitations: Marked clonal contraction was observed in both infection-induced and vaccine-induced clones at late post-vaccination timepoints, consistent with waning T cell responses. In healthy vaccine recipients, vaccine-induced clones were almost all SARS-CoV-2 mono-reactive, with only 1 of 255 cross-reactive with common cold coronaviruses. Only a small number of convalescent patients were included, and no early post-infection timepoints were available, which limited the study.

The CDR3 numbers 14 residues from cysteine through phenylalanine. CDR3 DNA is the only sequence kept; it has 42 bases, read in frame from the first base. CDR1 and CDR2 are read off the germline V gene as KGHDR and SFDVKD. The trim is 10 bases for V and 2 bases for J, with a gap of 16 bases between the germline ends. In the ViraFEST assay, PBMC were stimulated with viral peptide pools, and TCR sequencing was then used to find antigen-specific CD4+ T cell clonotypes based on their expansion. After about 9 days of culture, CD4+ T cells were isolated with the EasySep CD4+ T cell isolation kit. Healthy vaccine recipients had no prior SARS-CoV-2 infection, confirmed by negative nucleocapsid antibodies before and after vaccination. Approximately 2.1 million PBMC per well were cultured in IMDM with about 5% human AB serum, about 9.4 IU/ml IL-2 and gentamicin, plus 10 ug/ml peptides. On days 3 and 7, half of the culture medium was replaced with fresh IL-2-containing medium. Unless otherwise noted, each peptide stimulation condition was cultured in triplicate wells. Using Ficoll-Paque Plus gradient centrifugation, PBMC were separated from whole blood and then either used fresh or cryopreserved at -140C. The overlapping peptide pools covered the spike proteins of SARS-CoV-2 as well as those of the common cold coronaviruses HCoV-NL63, HCoV-OC43 and HCoV-229E. The QIAamp micro DNA kit was used to extract genomic DNA from the cultured CD4+ T cells.

Library preparation employed the immunoSEQ multiplex PCR assay. DNA from the cultured and isolated CD4+ T cells underwent TCR beta CDR3 sequencing. For the original study's pipeline: Non-productive TCR sequences were removed and reads were trimmed to the CDR3 region, keeping CDR3s of at least 7 amino acids. The MANAFEST web app was used to identify antigen-specific clonotypes by comparing expansion in peptide wells with expansion in reference cultures. To be called positive, a clone needed expansion at FDR<0.05 compared with the reference and with all other wells, an odds ratio greater than 5, and a frequency greater than 0.1% in two replicate wells. A clonotype was defined as cross-reactive if the clonotype was significantly expanded both in SARS-CoV-2 spike wells and in at least one common cold coronavirus spike condition. Levenshtein distance calculated with the stringdist R package was used to assess CDR3 similarity, and unrooted trees were constructed with ape in R 3.6.1. The clones in this table, taken by TCRdb from immuneACCESS, are in-frame only. Not every clone is retained; where verified, under half of the shortfall comes from an unresolved V gene, and the cause of the rest is unknown. V and J calls and clone size are as listed in that table; D and trimming were resolved from the DNA. The sample includes tens of thousands of clones, with less than 80% observed a single time. The top ten clones comprise around 3.3% of the sample.

The receptor was derived from a human donor who received a COVID-19 vaccine. This specimen consisted of CD4+ T cells from PBMCs cultured with SARS-CoV-2 spike peptides, obtained before COVID-19 vaccination. The label giving this sample's cell subset or site can be read as: SARS-CoV-2 spike overlapping peptide pool stimulation. In this chain, TRBV24-1 is recombined with TRBJ1-2; the D gene is perhaps TRBD1, from 5 matching bases. The bases are TGTGCCACTGCTGGGGGGGATAGAAACTATGGCTACACCTTC. Its translation reads: CATAGGDRNYGYTF.